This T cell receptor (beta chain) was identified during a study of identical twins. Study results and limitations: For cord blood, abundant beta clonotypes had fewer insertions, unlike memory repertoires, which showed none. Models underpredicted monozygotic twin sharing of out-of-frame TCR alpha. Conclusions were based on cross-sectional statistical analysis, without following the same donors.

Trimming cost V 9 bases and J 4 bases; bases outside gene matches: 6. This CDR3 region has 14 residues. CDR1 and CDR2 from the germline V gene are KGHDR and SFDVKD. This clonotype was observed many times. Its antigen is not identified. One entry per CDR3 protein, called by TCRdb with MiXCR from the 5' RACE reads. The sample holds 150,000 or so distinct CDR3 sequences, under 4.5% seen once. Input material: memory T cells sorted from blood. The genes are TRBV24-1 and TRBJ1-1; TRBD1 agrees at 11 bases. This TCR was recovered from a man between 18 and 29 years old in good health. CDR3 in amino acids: CATAGTGGFTEAFF. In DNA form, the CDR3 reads TGTGCCACCGCCGGGACAGGGGGGTTCACTGAAGCTTTCTTT.